Listed below are T cell receptor beta chains from one sample, sequenced in a study of T cells in Graves' hyperthyroidism and ophthalmopathy. TCRdb ran MiXCR on the multiplex PCR reads and lists one entry per CDR3 protein. The table has fewer than 500,000 distinct CDR3 sequences, roughly 15% seen once. The sample comprised blood. The receptors derive from a man younger than 30 with Graves' ophthalmopathy. Both conserved end residues are part of each CDR3. Fields, in order: J gene, clone size, V gene, CDR3 protein. The size entry is marked missing in some rows and otherwise reads once, few, many or a size class.

J: TRBJ1-1; size: many; V: TRBV11-2; CDR3: CASSLGGELNEAFF
J: TRBJ2-4; size: many; V: TRBV13; CDR3: CASSLALGKGIQYF
J: TRBJ2-2; size: few; V: TRBV28; CDR3: CASSLGGGHGELFF
J: TRBJ1-2; size: many; V: TRBV7-9; CDR3: CASSGQEDDLYGYTF
J: TRBJ2-1; size: many; V: TRBV27; CDR3: CASSPGLARNEQFF
J: TRBJ2-7; size: .; V: TRBV28; CDR3: CASSPPGRENLNEQYF
J: TRBJ2-5; size: few; V: TRBV5-1; CDR3: CASSLGTGRYQETQYF
J: TRBJ2-7; size: .; V: TRBV11-1; CDR3: CASSPPGTSSYEQYF
J: TRBJ1-5; size: many; V: TRBV5-8; CDR3: CASSRDLQGTGSNQPQHF
J: TRBJ1-2; size: few; V: TRBV4-1; CDR3: CASSEKGANYGYTF
J: TRBJ1-2; size: .; V: TRBV30; CDR3: CAWRDTGVGYGYTF
J: TRBJ2-7; size: .; V: TRBV27; CDR3: CASSFGVLLEQYF
J: TRBJ1-1; size: many; V: TRBV12-3/TRBV12-4; CDR3: CASSSAAAGTEAFF
J: .; size: few; V: TRBV12-3/TRBV12-4; CDR3: CASSLGSNQPQYF
J: TRBJ2-7; size: many; V: TRBV5-6; CDR3: CASSPNPGTGGDEQYF
J: TRBJ2-5; size: .; V: TRBV4-1; CDR3: CASSQEGIFPGYF
J: TRBJ2-5; size: few; V: TRBV4-1; CDR3: CASSQDWGGGETQYF
J: TRBJ2-3; size: many; V: TRBV20-1; CDR3: CSATKGALSTDTQYF
J: TRBJ2-3; size: many; V: TRBV20-1; CDR3: CSATVAASTDTQYF
J: TRBJ2-2; size: few; V: TRBV12-5; CDR3: CASGSDFGELFF
J: TRBJ2-7; size: many; V: TRBV29-1; CDR3: CSGGQGSDEQYF
J: TRBJ2-7; size: .; V: TRBV19; CDR3: CASSSPGAGIYEQYF
J: TRBJ2-3; size: many; V: TRBV20-1; CDR3: CSARDPVRGTDTQYF
J: TRBJ1-2; size: many; V: TRBV12-3/TRBV12-4; CDR3: CASRKLDRNYGYTF
J: TRBJ2-3; size: many; V: TRBV30; CDR3: CAWSLRVLTDTQYF
J: TRBJ1-2; size: .; V: TRBV6-2/TRBV6-3; CDR3: CASSVQPDGYTF
J: TRBJ1-1; size: .; V: TRBV27; CDR3: CASSLAGEGMNTEAFF
J: TRBJ2-7; size: few; V: TRBV7-9; CDR3: CASSSSSSYEQYF
J: TRBJ2-5; size: many; V: TRBV20-1; CDR3: CSARVGLETQYF
J: TRBJ1-1; size: many; V: TRBV30; CDR3: CAWSVPDMNTEAFF
J: TRBJ2-3; size: many; V: TRBV6-5; CDR3: CASSYTAAGVASTDTQYF
J: TRBJ1-2; size: few; V: TRBV12-5; CDR3: CASGLDLPHYRGYRYGYTF
J: TRBJ1-1; size: many; V: TRBV20-1; CDR3: CSADPGQGLEAAFF
J: TRBJ2-2; size: .; V: TRBV2; CDR3: CASRVRDTGAGELFF
J: TRBJ1-2; size: .; V: TRBV19; CDR3: CASSPTTGQGGYTF
J: TRBJ2-6; size: .; V: TRBV19; CDR3: CASSTSGYGANVLTF
J: TRBJ2-1; size: few; V: TRBV24-1; CDR3: CATTAGLYNEQFF
J: TRBJ2-1; size: .; V: TRBV11-3; CDR3: CASSLLAGAEQFF
J: TRBJ2-1; size: once; V: TRBV7-3; CDR3: CASSLGTSSHRAYNEQFF
J: TRBJ2-7; size: .; V: TRBV7-9; CDR3: CASSYLSGVSYEQYF
J: TRBJ2-5; size: once; V: TRBV24-1; CDR3: CATSAPNQGLETQYF
J: TRBJ1-5; size: many; V: TRBV2; CDR3: CASSRDTNSNQPQHF
J: TRBJ2-3; size: few; V: TRBV7-9; CDR3: CASSPIRITDTQYF
J: TRBJ2-2; size: many; V: TRBV11-1; CDR3: CASSRGQGMLPNTGELFF
J: TRBJ1-2; size: many; V: TRBV5-1; CDR3: CASSSTGSNYGYTF